This T cell receptor beta chain was recovered during a study of blood T cells in healthy people across ages (dated by TCRdb to between 2015 and 2017). With regard to the full study: In model experiments, template switching captured roughly one uniquely barcoded TCR beta cDNA molecule for every two T cells. Using the same blood draw, the study looked at two additional independent replicas of 1 million unique cDNA reads for two donors, one aged 18 to 30 and the other aged 80 or older. Using deep sequencing normalized with unique cDNA molecular identifiers, the study measured how TCR beta repertoire diversity changes with age. Donors were grouped into four age groups: young (average about 15 years), middle-aged (39), aged (around 60) and long-lived (approximately 81). To avoid experimental bias, donors of different ages were distributed randomly across sequencing lanes. The paper's findings and limits, for the study overall: Because profiling used bulk unsorted PBMCs, naive and antigen-experienced compartments could not be compared conclusively. As age increased, observed TCR beta diversity per million T cells dropped in a roughly linear way, and a significant reduction was already evident by age around 41. Compared with the aged group, the long-lived group had more naive CD4+ T cells, fewer expanded clones and increased TCR diversity, suggesting age selection. Total diversity estimates from one million sequenced T cells were considered lower bounds and underestimates. Because the CMV infection status of the donors was unknown, age-related changes in expanded clonotypes may potentially have been confounded. There was a strong correlation between observed TCR beta diversity and the percentage of naive T cells measured by flow cytometry.

Concerning this clonotype itself: The clone's antigen remains unknown. Base qualities are missing; no much larger clone stands one base away.

Systemically healthy Caucasian individuals from Russia, roughly 40 in total and aged about 6 to 100 years, were included as donors. Ten milliliters of peripheral blood were drawn from each donor into EDTA-treated Vacutainer tubes. Ficoll-Paque density-gradient centrifugation was used to isolate PBMCs, with at least 6.5 million obtained per sample. Trizol reagent was used to extract total RNA from PBMCs, with at least 6 micrograms per sample. The percentages of naive CD45RAhigh/CD27high T cells were determined by flow cytometry on a PBMC aliquot from every donor. The library was generated by 5' RACE. For sequencing, an Illumina HiSeq 2500 was employed. A second PCR of about 7 to 12 cycles was run with a J-beta primer mix and a sample-barcoded 5' primer. Each TCR beta cDNA molecule received a unique molecular identifier from a template-switch 5' adaptor carrying 12 random nucleotides. Each sample yielded at least 2.5 million CDR3-containing paired-end reads. All of the RNA was converted into first-strand cDNA using the Mint cDNA synthesis kit, with a TRBC-specific oligonucleotide serving as the primer. Following uracil-DNA glycosylase treatment, all cDNA underwent a first 18-cycle PCR with the universal primers M1SS and BC2_uni_R. From the authors' description of their analysis: Normalization of each sample was performed by random selection of 1 million high-quality reads, each carrying a distinct molecular identifier. Instead of being binned into consensus sequences, reads that shared molecular identifiers were thrown out. CDR3 identification, clonotype clustering and error correction used MiTCR with a Q25 quality threshold and the strictest error-elimination algorithm. A nonparametric unseen species model with Euler transformation was used to estimate a lower bound on total TCR beta diversity. TCRdb reprocessed the public reads (quality trimming at Q25 with fastp, clone calling with MiXCR) and kept in-frame beta chains. CDR3 protein duplicates are merged, each entry listing the most common genes and DNA. These V and J calls rely on TCRdb rather than the paper's analysis. In all, the sample holds 2 million or so distinct CDR3 sequences, and about 50% of those were seen once. Together, the top ten hold roughly 2.1% of the sample.

From the cysteine through the phenylalanine, the CDR3 covers 16 amino acids. Only the CDR3 DNA is retained, 48 bases long and in frame from the first base. CDR1 MDHEN and CDR2 SYDVKM are derived from the germline V gene. Compared with germline, V lacks 7 bases and J lacks 4 bases; bases without a gene match: 10. This clonotype was sampled from a woman aged 35 to 49 in good health. Sequences were obtained from blood. The chain links TRBV28 with TRBJ1-5; 10 bases in the middle match TRBD1. This receptor carries the CDR3 CASKSWTGGINQPQHF. The DNA sequence is TGTGCCAGCAAGAGCTGGACAGGGGGGATTAATCAGCCCCAGCATTTT. The entire variable domain, with the stretches around the CDR3 drawn from the reference TRBV28 and TRBJ1-5 proteins, is DVKVTQSSRYLVKRTGEKVFLECVQDMDHENMFWYRQDPGLGLRLIYFSYDVKMKEKGDIPEGYSVSREKKERFSLILESASTNQTSMYLCASKSWTGGINQPQHFGDGTRLSIL.